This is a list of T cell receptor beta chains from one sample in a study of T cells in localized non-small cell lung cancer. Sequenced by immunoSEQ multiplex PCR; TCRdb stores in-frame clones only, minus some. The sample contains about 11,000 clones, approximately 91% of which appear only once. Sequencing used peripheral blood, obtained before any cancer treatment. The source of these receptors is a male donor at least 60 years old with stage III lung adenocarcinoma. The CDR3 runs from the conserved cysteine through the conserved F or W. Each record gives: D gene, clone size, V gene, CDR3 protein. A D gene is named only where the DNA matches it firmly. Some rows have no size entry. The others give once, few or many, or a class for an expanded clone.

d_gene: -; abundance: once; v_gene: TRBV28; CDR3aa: CASSLVGVQKTQYF
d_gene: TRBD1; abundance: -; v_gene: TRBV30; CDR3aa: CAWRDRSFNSPLHF
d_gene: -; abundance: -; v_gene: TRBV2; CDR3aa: CASSQTRGEEETQYF
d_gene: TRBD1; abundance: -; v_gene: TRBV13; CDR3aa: CASSLRGQKNIQYF
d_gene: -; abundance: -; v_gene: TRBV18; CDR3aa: CASSPPGADEKLFF
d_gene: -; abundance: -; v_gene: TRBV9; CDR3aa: CASSTRTGAGTDTQYF
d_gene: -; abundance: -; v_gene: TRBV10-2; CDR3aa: CASSDHYGYTF
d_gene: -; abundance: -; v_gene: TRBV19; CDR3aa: CASSAGEKLFF
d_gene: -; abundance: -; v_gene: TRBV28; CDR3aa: CASSPVGDYGYTF
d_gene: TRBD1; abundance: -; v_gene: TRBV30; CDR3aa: CAWSNPGGRNYGYTF
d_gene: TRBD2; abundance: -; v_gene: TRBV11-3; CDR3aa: CASSLDLREGTDTQYF